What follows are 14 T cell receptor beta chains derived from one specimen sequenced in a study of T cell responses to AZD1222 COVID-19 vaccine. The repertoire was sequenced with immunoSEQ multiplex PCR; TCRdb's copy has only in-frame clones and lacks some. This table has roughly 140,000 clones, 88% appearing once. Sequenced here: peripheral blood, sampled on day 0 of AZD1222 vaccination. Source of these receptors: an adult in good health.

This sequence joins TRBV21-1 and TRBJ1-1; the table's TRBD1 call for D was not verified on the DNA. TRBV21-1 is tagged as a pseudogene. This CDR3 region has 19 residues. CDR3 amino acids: CASSSLPLQGAGEGTEAFF. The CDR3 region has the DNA TGTGCCAGCAGCTCACTCCCCCTACAGGGGGCGGGGGAAGGCACTGAAGCTTTCTTT.

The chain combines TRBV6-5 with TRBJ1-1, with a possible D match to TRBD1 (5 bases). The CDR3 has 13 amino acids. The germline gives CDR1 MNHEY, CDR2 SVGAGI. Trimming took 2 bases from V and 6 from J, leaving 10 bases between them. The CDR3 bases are TGTGCCAGCAGTTACCTAGGGACTTCTGAAGCTTTCTTT. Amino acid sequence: CASSYLGTSEAFF.

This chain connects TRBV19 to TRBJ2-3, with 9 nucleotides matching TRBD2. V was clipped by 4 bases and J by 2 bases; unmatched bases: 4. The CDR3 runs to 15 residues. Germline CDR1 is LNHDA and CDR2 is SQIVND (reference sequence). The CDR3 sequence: CASSNLAGNTDTQYF. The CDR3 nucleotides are TGTGCCAGTAGTAACCTAGCGGGGAACACAGATACGCAGTATTTT.

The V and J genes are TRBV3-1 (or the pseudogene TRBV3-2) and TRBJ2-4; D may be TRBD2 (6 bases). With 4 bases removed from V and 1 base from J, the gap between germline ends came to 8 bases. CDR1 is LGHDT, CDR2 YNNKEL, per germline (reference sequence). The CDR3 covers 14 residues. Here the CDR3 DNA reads TGTGCCAGCAGCCTAACTAGCGCCAAAAACATTCAGTACTTC. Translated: CASSLTSAKNIQYF.

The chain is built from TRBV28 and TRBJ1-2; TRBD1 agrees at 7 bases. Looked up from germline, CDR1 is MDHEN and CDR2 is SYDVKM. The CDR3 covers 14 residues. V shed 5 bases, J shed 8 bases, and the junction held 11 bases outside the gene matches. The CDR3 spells CASSAETGLRGYTF. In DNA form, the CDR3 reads TGTGCCAGCAGTGCCGAGACAGGGTTGAGAGGCTACACCTTC.

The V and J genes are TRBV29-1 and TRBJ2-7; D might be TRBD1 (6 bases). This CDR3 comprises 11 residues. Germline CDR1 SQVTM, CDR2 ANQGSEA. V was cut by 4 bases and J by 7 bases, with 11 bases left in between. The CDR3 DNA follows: TGCAGCGTTGCGGACAGCTGGGAGCAGTACTTC. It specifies CSVADSWEQYF.

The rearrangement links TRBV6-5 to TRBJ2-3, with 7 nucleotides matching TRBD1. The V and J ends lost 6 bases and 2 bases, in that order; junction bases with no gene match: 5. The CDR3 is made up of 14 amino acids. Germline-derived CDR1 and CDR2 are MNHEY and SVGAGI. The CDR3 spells CASRQGQLTDTQYF. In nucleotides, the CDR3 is TGTGCCAGCAGGCAGGGACAGCTCACAGATACGCAGTATTTT.

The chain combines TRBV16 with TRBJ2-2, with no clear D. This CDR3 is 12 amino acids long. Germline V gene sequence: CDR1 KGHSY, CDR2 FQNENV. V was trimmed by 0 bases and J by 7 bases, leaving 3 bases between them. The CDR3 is CASSQSVGELFF. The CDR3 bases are TGTGCCAGCAGCCAATCGGTCGGGGAGCTGTTTTTT.

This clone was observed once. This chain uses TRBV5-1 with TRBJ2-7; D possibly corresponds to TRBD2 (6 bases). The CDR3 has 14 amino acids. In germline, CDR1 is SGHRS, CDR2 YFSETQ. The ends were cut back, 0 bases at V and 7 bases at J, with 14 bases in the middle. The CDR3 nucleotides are TGCGCCAGCAGCTTGGTCGGGGAGGCCGGGGAGCAGTACTTC. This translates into CASSLVGEAGEQYF.

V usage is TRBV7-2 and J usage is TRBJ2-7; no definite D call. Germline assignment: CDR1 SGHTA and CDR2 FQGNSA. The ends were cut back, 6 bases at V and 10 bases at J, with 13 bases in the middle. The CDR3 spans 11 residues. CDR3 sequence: CASRFEGHQYF. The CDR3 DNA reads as TGTGCCAGCAGATTCGAAGGCCACCAGTACTTC.

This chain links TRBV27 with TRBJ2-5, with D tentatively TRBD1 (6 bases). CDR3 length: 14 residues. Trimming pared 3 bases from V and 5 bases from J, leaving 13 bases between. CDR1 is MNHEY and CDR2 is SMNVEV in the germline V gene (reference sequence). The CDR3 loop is CASSFVGARETQYF. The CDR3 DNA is TGTGCCAGCAGTTTCGTGGGGGCGCGGGAGACCCAGTACTTC.

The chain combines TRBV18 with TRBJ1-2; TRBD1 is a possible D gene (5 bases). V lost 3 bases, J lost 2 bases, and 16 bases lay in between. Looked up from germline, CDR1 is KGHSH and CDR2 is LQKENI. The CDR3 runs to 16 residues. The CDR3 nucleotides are TGTGCCAGCTCACCGGGGGGAGACGGAATGAACTATGGCTACACCTTC. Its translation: CASSPGGDGMNYGYTF.

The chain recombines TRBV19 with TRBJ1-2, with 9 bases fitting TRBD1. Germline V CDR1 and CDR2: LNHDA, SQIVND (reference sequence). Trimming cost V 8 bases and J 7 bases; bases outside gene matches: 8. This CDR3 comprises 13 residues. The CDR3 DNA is TGTGCCAGTGGTGGACAGGGGAAGGGTGGCTACACCTTC. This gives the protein CASGGQGKGGYTF.

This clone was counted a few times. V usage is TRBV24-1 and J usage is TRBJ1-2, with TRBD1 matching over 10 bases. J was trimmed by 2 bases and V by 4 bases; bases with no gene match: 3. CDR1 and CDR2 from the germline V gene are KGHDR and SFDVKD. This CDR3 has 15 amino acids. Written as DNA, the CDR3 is TGTGCCACCAGTGACCGGACAGGGGGGAACTATGGCTACACCTTC. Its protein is CATSDRTGGNYGYTF.